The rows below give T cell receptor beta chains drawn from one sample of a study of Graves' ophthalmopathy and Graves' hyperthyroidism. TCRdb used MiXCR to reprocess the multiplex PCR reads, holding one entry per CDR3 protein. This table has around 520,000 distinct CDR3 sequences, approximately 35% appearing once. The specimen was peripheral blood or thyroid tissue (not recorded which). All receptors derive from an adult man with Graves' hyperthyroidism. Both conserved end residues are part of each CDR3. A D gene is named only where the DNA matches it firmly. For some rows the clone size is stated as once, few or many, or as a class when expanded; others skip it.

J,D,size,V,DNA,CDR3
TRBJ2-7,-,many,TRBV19,TGTGCCAGTAGTATGGAAAAGCCCCACGAGCAGTACTTC,CASSMEKPHEQYF
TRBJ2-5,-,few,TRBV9,TGTGCCAGCAGCCAAGAAGGGGTTTTAGAGACCCAGTACTTC,CASSQEGVLETQYF
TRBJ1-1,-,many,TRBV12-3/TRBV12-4,TGTGCCAGCAGCCGGCTCGCGACGGACACTGAAGCTTTCTTT,CASSRLATDTEAFF
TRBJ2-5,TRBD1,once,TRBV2,TGTGCCAGCGTTGGGGGGACAGGGAAAGAGACCCAGTACTTC,CASVGGTGKETQYF
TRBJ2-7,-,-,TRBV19,TGTGCCAGCAGTCCCGGGACAATTTACGAGCAGTACTTC,CASSPGTIYEQYF
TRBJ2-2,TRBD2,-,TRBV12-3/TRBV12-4,TGTGCCAGCAGTTTTAGTGTCGTCGGGGGGACCGGGGAGCTGTTTTTT,CASSFSVVGGTGELFF
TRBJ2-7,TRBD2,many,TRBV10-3,TGTGCCATCAGTGAGATAGCGGGGTCCTACGAGCAGTACTTC,CAISEIAGSYEQYF
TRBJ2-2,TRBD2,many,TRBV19,TGTGCCAGTAGTATGGGAGGGCCGAACACCGGGGAGCTGTTTTTT,CASSMGGPNTGELFF
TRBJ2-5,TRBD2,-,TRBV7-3,TGTGCCAGCAGCTTAATGGGGAGGGAGAGAGAGACCCAGTACTTC,CASSLMGRERETQYF
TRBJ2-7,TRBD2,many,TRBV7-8,TGTGCCAGCAGCTTTGGCGGGAGCTCCTACGAGCAGTACTTC,CASSFGGSSYEQYF
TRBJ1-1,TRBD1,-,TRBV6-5,TGTGCCAGCAGTCCAGCCCTGACAGGGTACACTGAAGCTTTCTTT,CASSPALTGYTEAFF
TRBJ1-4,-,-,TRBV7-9,TGCGCCAGCAGTTCCCGGGACGAAAAACTGTTTTTT,CASSSRDEKLFF
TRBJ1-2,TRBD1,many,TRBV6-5,TGTGCCAGCAGTTCACAGGGGGAGGATGGCTACACCTTC,CASSSQGEDGYTF
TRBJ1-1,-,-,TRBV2,TGTGCCAGCAGCCACGGGGGTGGGGCTGAAGCTTTCTTT,CASSHGGGAEAFF
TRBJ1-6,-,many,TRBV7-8,TGTGCCAGCAGCGCACGAGAGGACAGTTCCTCACCCCTCCACTTT,CASSAREDSSSPLHF
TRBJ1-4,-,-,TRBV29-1,TGCAGCGTTGGAACAGGGTGGGATGAAAAACTGTTTTTT,CSVGTGWDEKLFF
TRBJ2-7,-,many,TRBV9,TGTGCCAGCAGCGTAGTGGTCGGGGACGAGCAGTACTTC,CASSVVVGDEQYF
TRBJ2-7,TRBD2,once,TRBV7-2,TGTGCCAGCAGCTTCGGACTAGGTTCCCACGAGCAGTACTTC,CASSFGLGSHEQYF
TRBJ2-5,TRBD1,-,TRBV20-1,TGCAGTGCTCCTGGGGGACAGCCACAAGAGACCCAGTACTTC,CSAPGGQPQETQYF
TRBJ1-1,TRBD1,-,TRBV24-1,TGTGCCAGCAGTTTATCAGGGGGCCCATACACTGAAGCTTTCTTT,CASSLSGGPYTEAFF
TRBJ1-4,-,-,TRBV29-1,TGCAGCGTTTCGGGACTAGCCGATACCACAAATGAAAAACTGTTTTTT,CSVSGLADTTNEKLFF
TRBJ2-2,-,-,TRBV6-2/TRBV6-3,TGTGCCAGCAGCCCACCCTCTCTTCGGCCCGGGGAGCTGTTTTTT,CASSPPSLRPGELFF
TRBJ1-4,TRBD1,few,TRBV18,TGTGCCAGCCACGGGGACAGTGAAAAACTGTTTTTT,CASHGDSEKLFF
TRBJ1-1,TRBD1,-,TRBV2,TGTGCCAGCAGTGAGATGACAGGGGCCACTGAAGCTTTCTTT,CASSEMTGATEAFF
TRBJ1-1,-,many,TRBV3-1,TGTGCCAGCAGCCAAGATAGGGGAGAAGCTTTCTTT,CASSQDRGEAFF
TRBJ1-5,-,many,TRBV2,TGTGCCAGCAGGACGACGGGCAATCAGCCCCAGCATTTT,CASRTTGNQPQHF
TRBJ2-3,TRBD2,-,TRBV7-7,TGTGCTAGCAGCTTAGCCCCTAGCGGGATAAGCACAGATACGCAGTATTTT,CASSLAPSGISTDTQYF
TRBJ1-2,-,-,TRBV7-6,TGTGCCAGCAGGCAGGGATCTGGTACCTATGGCTACACCTTC,CASRQGSGTYGYTF
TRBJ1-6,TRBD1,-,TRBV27,TGTGCCAGCAGCCCCGGACAGGGAAGGCATTCACCCCTCCACTTT,CASSPGQGRHSPLHF
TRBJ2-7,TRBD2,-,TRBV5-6,TGTGCCAGCAGCTTGGGTCGTCTAGCGGGCTCCTACGAGCAGTACTTC,CASSLGRLAGSYEQYF
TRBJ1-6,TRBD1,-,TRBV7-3,TGTGCCAGCAGCGTATCAGGACAGGGACTCGTGGCCCTCCACTTT,CASSVSGQGLVALHF
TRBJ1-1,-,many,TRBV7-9,TGTGCCAGCAGCTTAGCTATGGGTGGTATGGGTCCTGAAGCTTTCTTT,CASSLAMGGMGPEAFF
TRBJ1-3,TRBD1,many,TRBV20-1,TGCAGTGCTAGAGGGACAGGGAAGAGCTCTGGAAACACCATATATTTT,CSARGTGKSSGNTIYF
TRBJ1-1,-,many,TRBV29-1,TGCAGCGCCCAAAGGGGGGGCGGGGATGAAGCTTTCTTT,CSAQRGGGDEAFF
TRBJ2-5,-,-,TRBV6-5,TGTGCCAGCAGTTACTCCATTGGACAGAGAAGGGACCAAGAGACCCAGTACTTC,CASSYSIGQRRDQETQYF
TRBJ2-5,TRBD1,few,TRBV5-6,TGTGCCAGCAGCGCAACAGGGGGAAGACAAGAGACCCAGTACTTC,CASSATGGRQETQYF
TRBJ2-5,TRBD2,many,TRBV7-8,TGTGCCAGCAGCTTTAGCGGGGGGGCCCGTGAGACCCAGTACTTC,CASSFSGGARETQYF
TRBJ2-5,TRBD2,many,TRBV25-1,TGTGCCAGCAGCAGCCTGGGACTAGCGGGCCAAGAGACCCAGTACTTC,CASSSLGLAGQETQYF
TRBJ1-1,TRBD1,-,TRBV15,TGTGCCACCAGCAGGCAGGGGGCCACTGAAGCTTTCTTT,CATSRQGATEAFF
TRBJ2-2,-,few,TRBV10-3,TGTGCCAGCAGGCCTCGGACAGGGGAGCTGTTTTTT,CASRPRTGELFF
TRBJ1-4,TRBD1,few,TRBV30,TGTGCCTGGAGGTCGACAGGGAACGGTGAAAAACTGTTTTTT,CAWRSTGNGEKLFF
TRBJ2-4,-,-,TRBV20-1,TGCAGTGCCAGAGGGATTATAGACATTCAGTACTTC,CSARGIIDIQYF
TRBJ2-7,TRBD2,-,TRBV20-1,TGCAGTGCTAGGGTTAGCGGGAGGGCCCTCCATGAGCAGTACTTC,CSARVSGRALHEQYF
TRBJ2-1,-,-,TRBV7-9,TGTGCCAGCAGCTCCCCAGGGTGGCAGGCCTACAATGAGCAGTTCTTC,CASSSPGWQAYNEQFF
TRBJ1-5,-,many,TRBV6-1,TGTGCCGCGGCCGCCGGAATTCATCAGCCCCAGCATTTT,CAAAAGIHQPQHF
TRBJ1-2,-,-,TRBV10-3,TGTGCCATCGCATTCGGGGCGCAAGACTATGGCTACACCTTC,CAIAFGAQDYGYTF
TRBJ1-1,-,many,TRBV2,TGTGCCAGCAGTGGGACAGTCAACACTGAAGCTTTCTTT,CASSGTVNTEAFF
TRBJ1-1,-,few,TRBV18,TGTGCCAGCTCACCACTCACGAACACTGAAGCTTTCTTT,CASSPLTNTEAFF
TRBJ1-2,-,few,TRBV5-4,TGTGCCTGGAGTGTTCCAGGGGACGGCTACACCTTC,CAWSVPGDGYTF
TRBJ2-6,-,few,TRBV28,TGTGCCAGCCAGGCTGGGGCCAACGTCCTGACTTTC,CASQAGANVLTF
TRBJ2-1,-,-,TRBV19,TGTGCCAGTAGTAACGGCAGGGATGAGCAGTTCTTC,CASSNGRDEQFF
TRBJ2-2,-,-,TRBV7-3,TGTGCCAGCAGCTTATGGGGGGAGCTGTTTTTT,CASSLWGELFF
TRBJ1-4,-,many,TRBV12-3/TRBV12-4,TGTGCCAGCAGTTTAGGTTCTGCGGGGGATGAAAAACTGTTTTTT,CASSLGSAGDEKLFF
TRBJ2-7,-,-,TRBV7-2,TGTGCCGGCGGCTTATATGACAGTTTAAGCTCCTACGAGCAGTACTTC,CAGGLYDSLSSYEQYF
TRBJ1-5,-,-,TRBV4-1,TGCGCCAGCAGCCAAGTCTTAGGACAGCCCTATAGCAATCAGCCCCAGCATTTT,CASSQVLGQPYSNQPQHF
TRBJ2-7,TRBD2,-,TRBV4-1,TGCGCCAGCAGCCAAGATCCTAGCGGGTCAACCTACGAGCAGTACTTC,CASSQDPSGSTYEQYF
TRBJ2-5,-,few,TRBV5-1,TGCGCCAGCACCGGACCAACGCAAGAGACCCAGTACTTC,CASTGPTQETQYF
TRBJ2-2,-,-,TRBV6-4,TGTGCCAGCAGAAGAGGGGTTGGGGCCGGGGAGCTGTTTTTT,CASRRGVGAGELFF